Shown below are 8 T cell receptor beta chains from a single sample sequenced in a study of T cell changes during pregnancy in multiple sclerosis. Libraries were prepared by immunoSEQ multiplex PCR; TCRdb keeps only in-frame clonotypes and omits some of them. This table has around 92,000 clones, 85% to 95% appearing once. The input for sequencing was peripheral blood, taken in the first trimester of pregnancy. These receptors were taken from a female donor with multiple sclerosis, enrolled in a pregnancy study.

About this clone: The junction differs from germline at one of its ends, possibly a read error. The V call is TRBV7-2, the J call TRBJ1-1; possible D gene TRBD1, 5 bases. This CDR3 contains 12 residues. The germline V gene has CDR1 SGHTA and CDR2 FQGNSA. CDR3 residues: CASSLGGEHGGF. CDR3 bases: TGTGCCAGCAGCTTAGGAGGGGAACACGGGGGTTTT.

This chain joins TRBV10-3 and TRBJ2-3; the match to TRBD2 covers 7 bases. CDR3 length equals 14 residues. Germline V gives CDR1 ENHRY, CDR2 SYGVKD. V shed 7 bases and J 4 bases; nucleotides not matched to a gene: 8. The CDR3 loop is CAIMEGRGPDTQYF. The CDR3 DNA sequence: TGTGCCATCATGGAGGGGAGGGGACCAGATACGCAGTATTTT.

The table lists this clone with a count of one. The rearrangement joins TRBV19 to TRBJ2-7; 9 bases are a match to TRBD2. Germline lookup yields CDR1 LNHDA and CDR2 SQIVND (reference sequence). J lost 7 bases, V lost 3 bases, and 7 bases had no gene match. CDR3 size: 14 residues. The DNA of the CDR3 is TGTGCCAGTAGTATCAAGCGGGGGGCCGGGGAGCAGTACTTC. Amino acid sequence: CASSIKRGAGEQYF.

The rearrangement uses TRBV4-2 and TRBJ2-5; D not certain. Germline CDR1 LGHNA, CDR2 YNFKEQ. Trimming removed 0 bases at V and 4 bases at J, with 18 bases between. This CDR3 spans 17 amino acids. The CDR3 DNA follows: TGTGCCAGCAGCCAAGATGTTACGCTGCATCGCGGAGAGACCCAGTACTTC. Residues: CASSQDVTLHRGETQYF.

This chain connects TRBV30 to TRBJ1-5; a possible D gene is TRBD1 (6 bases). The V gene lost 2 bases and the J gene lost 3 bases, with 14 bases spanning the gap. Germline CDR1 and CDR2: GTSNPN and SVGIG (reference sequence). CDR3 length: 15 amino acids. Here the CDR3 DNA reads TGTGCCTGGAGTCTCAGGGGCTTGTTCAATCAGCCCCAGCATTTT. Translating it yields CAWSLRGLFNQPQHF.

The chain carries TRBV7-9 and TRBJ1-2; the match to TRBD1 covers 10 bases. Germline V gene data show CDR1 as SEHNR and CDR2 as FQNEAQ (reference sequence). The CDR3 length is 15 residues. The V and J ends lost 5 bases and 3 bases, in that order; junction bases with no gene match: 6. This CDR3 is CASSVTGGGYYGYTF. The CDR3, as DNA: TGTGCCAGCAGCGTGACAGGGGGCGGGTACTATGGCTACACCTTC.

The CDR3 sequence is CASSFSGAYTDTQYF. In DNA form, the CDR3 reads TGTGCCAGCAGCTTCAGCGGGGCCTACACAGATACGCAGTATTTT. This chain joins TRBV5-4 and TRBJ2-3; 7 nucleotides match TRBD2. V lost 2 bases, J lost 2 bases, and 5 bases stayed unmatched. CDR1 and CDR2 (germline): SGHNT, YYREEE (reference sequence). CDR3 length equals 15 residues.

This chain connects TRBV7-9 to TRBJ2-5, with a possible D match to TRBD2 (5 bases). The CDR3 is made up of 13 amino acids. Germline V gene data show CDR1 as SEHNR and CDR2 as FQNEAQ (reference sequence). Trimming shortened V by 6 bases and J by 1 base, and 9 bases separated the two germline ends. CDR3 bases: TGTGCCAGCAGGGGGAGAACCCAAGAGACCCAGTACTTC. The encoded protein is CASRGRTQETQYF.